The text below deals with one TCR beta chain. Its antigen remains unknown. CDR3 length equals 14 residues. The V end was cut by 0 bases, the J end by 7 bases, with 11 bases between. Germline V gives CDR1 SGDLS, CDR2 YYNGEE. This record comes from a study of blood T cells in healthy people across ages. Study-level results: Per-million-T-cell TCR beta diversity fell roughly linearly with age.

Combining a sample-barcoded 5' primer with a J-beta primer mix, a second PCR ran for roughly 6 to 12 cycles. Each CDR3 protein is one row after TCRdb ran MiXCR on the 5' RACE reads. The sample has about 1.1 million distinct CDR3 sequences; 35% to 45% are singletons. The receptor's source is a man in his late teens or twenties in good health. This sequence joins TRBV9 and TRBJ1-5; D gene uncertain. The specimen sequenced was blood. CDR3 sequence: CASSVDALSQPQHF. CDR3 sequence (DNA): TGTGCCAGCAGCGTAGATGCCCTCAGCCAGCCCCAGCATTTT.